Given below is one TCR beta chain in context. This entry comes from a study of blood T cell repertoires in COVID-19. Germline trimming cut 4 bases from V and 7 bases from J; bases unmatched to any gene: 9. The length of the CDR3 is 15 residues. The V gene's germline CDR1 is SGHAT and CDR2 FQNNGV. Libraries were prepared by immunoSEQ multiplex PCR; TCRdb keeps only in-frame clonotypes and omits some of them. Found here are tens of thousands of clones, 79% of them singletons; the top ten hold under 3.5%. The TCR originated in a man aged 55 to 70 with acute or convalescent COVID-19. This chain joins TRBV11-2 and TRBJ2-1, with 8 bases fitting TRBD2. Sequencing was done on a sample of peripheral blood. The CDR3 spells CASSSTGLVTNEQFF. Written as DNA, the CDR3 is TGTGCCAGCAGCTCGACGGGACTAGTGACGAATGAGCAGTTCTTC.